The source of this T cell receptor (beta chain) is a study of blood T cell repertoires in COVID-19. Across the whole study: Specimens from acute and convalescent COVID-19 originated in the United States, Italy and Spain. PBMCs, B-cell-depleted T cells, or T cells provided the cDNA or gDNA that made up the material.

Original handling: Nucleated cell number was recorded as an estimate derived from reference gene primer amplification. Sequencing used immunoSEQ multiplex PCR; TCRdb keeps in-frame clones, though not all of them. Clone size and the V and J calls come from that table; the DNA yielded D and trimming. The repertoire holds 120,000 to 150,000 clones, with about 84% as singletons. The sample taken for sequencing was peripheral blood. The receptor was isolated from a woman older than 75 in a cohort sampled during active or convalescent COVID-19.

The CDR3 spells CASSTTLSGYTF. CDR3 in DNA: TGTGCCAGCAGCACAACGTTGTCTGGCTACACCTTC. The rearrangement uses TRBV5-4 and TRBJ1-2; D is uncertain. The CDR3 has 12 residues. Germline CDR1 SGHNT, CDR2 YYREEE (reference sequence). The V gene lost 4 bases and the J gene lost 7 bases, with 11 bases spanning the gap.